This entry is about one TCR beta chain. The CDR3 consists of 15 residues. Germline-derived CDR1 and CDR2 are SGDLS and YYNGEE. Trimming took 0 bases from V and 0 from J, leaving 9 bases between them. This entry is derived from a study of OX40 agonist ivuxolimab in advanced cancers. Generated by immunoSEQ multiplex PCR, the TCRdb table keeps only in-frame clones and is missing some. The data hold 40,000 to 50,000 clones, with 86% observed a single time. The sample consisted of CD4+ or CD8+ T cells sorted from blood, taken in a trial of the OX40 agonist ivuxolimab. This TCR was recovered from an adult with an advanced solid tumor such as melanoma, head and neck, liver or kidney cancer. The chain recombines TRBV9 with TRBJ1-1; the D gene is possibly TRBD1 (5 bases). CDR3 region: CASSVDRGLNTEAFF. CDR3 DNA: TGTGCCAGCAGCGTAGATAGGGGCCTGAACACTGAAGCTTTCTTT.